Sequencing of this TCR beta chain was carried out in a study of T cell responses to AZD1222 COVID-19 vaccine. Assay used: immunoSEQ multiplex PCR; TCRdb lists only in-frame clones, some missing. The table lists some 150,000 clones, roughly 88% of them singletons. The CDR3 is made up of 13 amino acids. Germline CDR1 and CDR2: SGHKS and YYEKEE (reference sequence). The ends lost 2 bases at V and 11 bases at J; junction bases unmatched: 4. This clone has just a few counts. The antigen is unknown. Study-wide results and limits: None of the repertoires were sampled until the peak T cell response had passed. The span of vaccine-associated CD4 TCRs extended across spike, with dominance at 160-218 and 743-854. Clonal diversity was possibly underestimated, and white British individuals and females predominated among donors.

The J gene is TRBJ1-6, the V gene TRBV5-5, with 7 bases identical to TRBD1. The receptor comes from an adult in good health. The sequencing here drew on peripheral blood, taken on day 0 of MenACWY control vaccination. This CDR3 is CASSFGTDAPLHF. For the CDR3, the DNA is TGTGCCAGCAGCTTTGGGACAGATGCACCCCTCCACTTT.